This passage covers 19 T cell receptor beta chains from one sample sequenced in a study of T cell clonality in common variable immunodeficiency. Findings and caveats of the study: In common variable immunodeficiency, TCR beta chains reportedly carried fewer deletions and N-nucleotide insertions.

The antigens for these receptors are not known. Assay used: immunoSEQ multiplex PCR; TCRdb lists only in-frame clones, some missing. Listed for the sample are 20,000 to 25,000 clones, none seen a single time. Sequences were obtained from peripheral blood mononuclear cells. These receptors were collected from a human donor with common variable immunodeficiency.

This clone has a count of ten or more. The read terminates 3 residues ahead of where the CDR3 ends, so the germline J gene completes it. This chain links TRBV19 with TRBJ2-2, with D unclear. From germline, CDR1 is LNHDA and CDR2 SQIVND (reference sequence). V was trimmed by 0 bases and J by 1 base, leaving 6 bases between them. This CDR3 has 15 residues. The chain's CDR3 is CASSIEAWNTGELFF. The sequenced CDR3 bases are TGTGCCAGTAGTATAGAAGCCTGGAACACCGGGGAG.

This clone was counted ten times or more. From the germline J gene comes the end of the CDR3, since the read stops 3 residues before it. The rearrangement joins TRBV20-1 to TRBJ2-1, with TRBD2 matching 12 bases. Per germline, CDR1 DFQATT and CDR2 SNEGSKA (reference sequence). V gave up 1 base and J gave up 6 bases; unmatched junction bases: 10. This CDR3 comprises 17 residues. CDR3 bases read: TGCAGTGCTAGAGCTAGCGGGGGGGCTGTGTGGTTCAATGAG. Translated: CSARASGGAVWFNE. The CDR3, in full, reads CSARASGGAVWFNEQFF.

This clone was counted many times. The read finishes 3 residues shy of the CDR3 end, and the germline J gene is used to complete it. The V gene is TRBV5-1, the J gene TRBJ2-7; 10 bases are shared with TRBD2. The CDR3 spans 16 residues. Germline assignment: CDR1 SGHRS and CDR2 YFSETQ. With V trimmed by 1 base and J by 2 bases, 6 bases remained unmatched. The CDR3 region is CASSLLVSGGAYEQYF. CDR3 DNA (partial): TGCGCCAGCAGCTTGCTGGTGAGCGGGGGGGCCTACGAG.

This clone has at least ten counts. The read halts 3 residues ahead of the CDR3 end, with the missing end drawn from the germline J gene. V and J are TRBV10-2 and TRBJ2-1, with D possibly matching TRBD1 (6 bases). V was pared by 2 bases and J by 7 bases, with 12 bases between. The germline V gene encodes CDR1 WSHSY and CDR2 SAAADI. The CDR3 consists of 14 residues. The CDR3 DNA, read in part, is TGCGCCAGCAGTGAGCAGGGACACCTGAATGAG. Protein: CASSEQGHLNE. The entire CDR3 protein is CASSEQGHLNEQFF.

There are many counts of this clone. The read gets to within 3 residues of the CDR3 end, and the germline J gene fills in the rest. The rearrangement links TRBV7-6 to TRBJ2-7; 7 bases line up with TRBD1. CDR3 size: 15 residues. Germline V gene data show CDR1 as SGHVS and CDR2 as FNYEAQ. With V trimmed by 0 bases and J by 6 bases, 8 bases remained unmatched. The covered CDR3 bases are TGTGCCAGCAGCTTAGCCGGGACAGCCTTGGGCGAG. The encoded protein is CASSLAGTALGE. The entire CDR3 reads CASSLAGTALGEQYF.

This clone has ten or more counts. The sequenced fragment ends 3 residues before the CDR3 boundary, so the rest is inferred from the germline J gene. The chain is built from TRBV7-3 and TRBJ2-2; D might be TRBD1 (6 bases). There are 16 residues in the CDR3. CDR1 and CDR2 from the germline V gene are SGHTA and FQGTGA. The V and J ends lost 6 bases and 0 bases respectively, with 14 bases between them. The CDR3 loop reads CASRTGTTANTGELFF. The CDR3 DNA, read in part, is TGTGCCAGCAGGACCGGGACAACCGCGAACACCGGGGAG.

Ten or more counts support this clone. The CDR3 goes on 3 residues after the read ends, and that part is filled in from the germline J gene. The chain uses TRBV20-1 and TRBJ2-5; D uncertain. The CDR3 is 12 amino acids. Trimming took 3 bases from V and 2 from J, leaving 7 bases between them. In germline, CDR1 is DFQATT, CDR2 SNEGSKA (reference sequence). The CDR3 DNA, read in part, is TGCAGTGCTAGTCAATCACAAGAGACC. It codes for CSASQSQET. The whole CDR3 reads CSASQSQETQYF.

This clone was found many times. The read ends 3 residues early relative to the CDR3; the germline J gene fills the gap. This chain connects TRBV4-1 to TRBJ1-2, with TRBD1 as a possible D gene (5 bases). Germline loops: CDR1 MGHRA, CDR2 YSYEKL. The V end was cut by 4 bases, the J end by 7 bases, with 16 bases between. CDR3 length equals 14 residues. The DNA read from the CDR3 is TGCGCCAGCAGCCTTCACCGGGGGATGACTGGC. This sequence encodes CASSLHRGMTG. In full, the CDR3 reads CASSLHRGMTGYTF.

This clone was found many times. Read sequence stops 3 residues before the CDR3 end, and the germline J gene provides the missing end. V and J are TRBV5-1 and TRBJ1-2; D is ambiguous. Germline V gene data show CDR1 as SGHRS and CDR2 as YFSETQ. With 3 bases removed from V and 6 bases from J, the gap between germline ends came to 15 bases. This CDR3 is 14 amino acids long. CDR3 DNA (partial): TGCGCCAGCAGCTCCGTCGGAGGGTTGAATGGC. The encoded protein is CASSSVGGLNG. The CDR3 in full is CASSSVGGLNGYTF.

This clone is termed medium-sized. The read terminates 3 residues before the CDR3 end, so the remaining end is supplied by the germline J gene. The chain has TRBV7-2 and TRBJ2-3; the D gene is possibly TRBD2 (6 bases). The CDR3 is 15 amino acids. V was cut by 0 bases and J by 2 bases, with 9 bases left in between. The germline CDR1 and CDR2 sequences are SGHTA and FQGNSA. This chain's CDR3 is CASSLAGGDTDTQYF. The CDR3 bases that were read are TGTGCCAGCAGCTTAGCGGGGGGAGACACAGATACG. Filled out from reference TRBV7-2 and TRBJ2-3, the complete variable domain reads GAGVSQSPSNKVTEKGKDVELRCDPISGHTALYWYRQSLGQGLEFLIYFQGNSAPDKSGLPSDRFSAERTGGSVSTLTIQRTQQEDSAVYLCASSLAGGDTDTQYFGPGTRLTVL.

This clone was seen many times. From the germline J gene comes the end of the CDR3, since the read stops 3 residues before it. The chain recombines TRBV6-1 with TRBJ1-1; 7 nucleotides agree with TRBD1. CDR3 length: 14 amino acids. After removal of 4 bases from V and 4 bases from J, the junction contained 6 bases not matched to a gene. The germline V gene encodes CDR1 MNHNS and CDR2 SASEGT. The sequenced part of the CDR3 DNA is TGTGCCAGCAGTGCCCCGGGACAGCGCACTGAA. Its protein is CASSAPGQRTE. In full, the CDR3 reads CASSAPGQRTEAFF.

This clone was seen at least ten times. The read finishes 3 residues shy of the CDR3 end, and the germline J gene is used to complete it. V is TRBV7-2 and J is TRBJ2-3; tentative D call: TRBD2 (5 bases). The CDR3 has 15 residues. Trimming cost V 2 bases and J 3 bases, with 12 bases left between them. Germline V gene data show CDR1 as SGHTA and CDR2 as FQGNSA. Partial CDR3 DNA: TGTGCCAGCAGCTTACAACTTAGCGAAACAGATACG. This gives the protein CASSLQLSETDT. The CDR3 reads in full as CASSLQLSETDTQYF.

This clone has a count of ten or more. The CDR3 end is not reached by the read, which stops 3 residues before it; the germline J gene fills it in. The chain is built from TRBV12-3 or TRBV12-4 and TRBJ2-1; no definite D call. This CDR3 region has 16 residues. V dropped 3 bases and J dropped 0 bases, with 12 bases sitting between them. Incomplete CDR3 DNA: TGTGCCAGCAGTTTCGAATCGGGTCCCTCCTACAATGAG. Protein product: CASSFESGPSYNE. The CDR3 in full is CASSFESGPSYNEQFF.

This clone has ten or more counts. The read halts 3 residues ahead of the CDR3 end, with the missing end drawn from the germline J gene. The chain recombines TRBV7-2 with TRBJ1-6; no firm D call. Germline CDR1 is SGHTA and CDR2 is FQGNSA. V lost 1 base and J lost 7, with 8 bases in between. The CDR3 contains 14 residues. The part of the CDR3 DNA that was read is TGTGCCAGCAGCTTAGTGGCAGAGAATTCACCC. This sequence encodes CASSLVAENSP. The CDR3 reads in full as CASSLVAENSPLHF.

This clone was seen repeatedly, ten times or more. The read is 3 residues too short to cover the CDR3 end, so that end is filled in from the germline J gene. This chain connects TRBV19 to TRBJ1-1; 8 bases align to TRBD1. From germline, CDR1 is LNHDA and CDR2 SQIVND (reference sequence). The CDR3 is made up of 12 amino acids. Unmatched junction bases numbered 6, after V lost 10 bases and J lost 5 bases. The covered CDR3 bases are TGTGCCACGGGGACAGGATGGACTGAA. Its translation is CATGTGWTE. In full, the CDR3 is CATGTGWTEAFF.

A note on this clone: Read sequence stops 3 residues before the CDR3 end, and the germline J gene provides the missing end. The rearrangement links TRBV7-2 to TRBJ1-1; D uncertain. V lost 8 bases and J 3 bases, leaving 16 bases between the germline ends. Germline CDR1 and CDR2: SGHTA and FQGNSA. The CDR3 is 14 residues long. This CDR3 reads CASGLRVRDTEAFF. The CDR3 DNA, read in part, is TGTGCCAGCGGCCTCCGGGTACGGGACACTGAA.

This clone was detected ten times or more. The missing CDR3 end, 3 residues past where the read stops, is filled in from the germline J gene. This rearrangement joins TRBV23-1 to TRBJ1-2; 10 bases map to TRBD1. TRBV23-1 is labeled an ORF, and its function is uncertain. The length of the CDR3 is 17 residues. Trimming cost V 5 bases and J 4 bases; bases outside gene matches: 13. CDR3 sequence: CASSYDHRTGGSYGYTF. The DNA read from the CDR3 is TGCGCCAGCAGTTACGACCATAGGACAGGGGGTAGCTATGGC.

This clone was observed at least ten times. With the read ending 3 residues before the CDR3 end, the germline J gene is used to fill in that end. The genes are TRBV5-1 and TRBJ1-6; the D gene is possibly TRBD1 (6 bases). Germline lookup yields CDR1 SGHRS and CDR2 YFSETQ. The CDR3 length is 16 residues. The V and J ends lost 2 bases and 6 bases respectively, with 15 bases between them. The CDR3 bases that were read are TGCGCCAGCAGCTTATCCACAGGGATCCGTAATTCACCC. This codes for CASSLSTGIRNSP. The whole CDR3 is CASSLSTGIRNSPLHF.

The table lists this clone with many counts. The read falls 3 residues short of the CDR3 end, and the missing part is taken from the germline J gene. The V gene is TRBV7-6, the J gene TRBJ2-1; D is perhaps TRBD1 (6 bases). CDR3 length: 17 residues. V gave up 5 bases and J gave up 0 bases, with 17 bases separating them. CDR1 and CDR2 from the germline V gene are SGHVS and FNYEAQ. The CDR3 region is CASSLGWGRSSYNEQFF. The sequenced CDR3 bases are TGTGCCAGCAGCCTCGGATGGGGGCGCAGCTCCTACAATGAG.